Listed below are T cell receptor beta chains from one sample, sequenced in a study of cytomegalovirus exposure and HLA in healthy donors. TCRdb's copy holds only in-frame clones and misses some; the assay was immunoSEQ multiplex PCR. The top ten clones hold about 10% of a sample with some 150,000 clones, roughly 82% of them seen once. Sequencing was carried out using PBMCs. The receptors come from a man between 50 and 59 years old in good health and CMV-seropositive. CDR3s include the opening cysteine and the closing phenylalanine or tryptophan. The D gene is left open where the match is weak. Rows may omit the clone size; those that give it use once, few, many or a size class.

J: TRBJ1-3
length: 15
V: TRBV19
size: .
D: .
CDR3: CASSIDSFSGNTIYF
DNA: TGTGCCAGTAGTATCGACAGCTTCTCTGGAAACACCATATATTTT

J: TRBJ1-1
length: 15
V: TRBV27
size: .
D: .
CDR3: CASSDFRVSIREAFF
DNA: TGTGCCAGCAGCGACTTCCGGGTTTCCATAAGGGAAGCTTTCTTT

J: TRBJ1-1
length: 13
V: TRBV2
size: .
D: .
CDR3: CASFGRARTEAFF
DNA: TGTGCCAGCTTCGGCAGGGCGAGAACTGAAGCTTTCTTT

J: TRBJ2-7
length: 14
V: TRBV29-1
size: once
D: TRBD2
CDR3: CSVSPGLASNLLYF
DNA: TGCAGCGTTTCTCCGGGACTAGCGTCGAATTTGCTGTACTTC

J: TRBJ1-2
length: 15
V: TRBV28
size: once
D: TRBD1
CDR3: CASSPTLTGAWGYTF
DNA: TGTGCCAGCAGCCCCACATTAACAGGGGCTTGGGGCTACACCTTC

J: TRBJ2-6
length: 16
V: TRBV2
size: .
D: .
CDR3: CASSQVRASGANGLTF
DNA: TGTGCCAGCAGTCAAGTCAGGGCATCTGGGGCCAACGGCCTGACTTTC

J: TRBJ2-7
length: 12
V: TRBV28
size: .
D: .
CDR3: CASSRQVYEQYF
DNA: TGTGCCAGCAGTCGACAGGTCTACGAGCAGTACTTC

J: TRBJ1-2
length: 12
V: TRBV7-9
size: .
D: .
CDR3: CASSPDSGGYTF
DNA: TGTGCCAGCAGCCCCGACTCGGGAGGCTACACCTTC

J: TRBJ2-2
length: 16
V: TRBV9
size: .
D: TRBD2
CDR3: CASSVQLAGGTGELFF
DNA: TGTGCCAGCAGCGTACAACTAGCGGGAGGAACCGGGGAGCTGTTTTTT

J: TRBJ2-7
length: 13
V: TRBV2
size: .
D: .
CDR3: CASTTRGSYEQYF
DNA: TGTGCCAGCACCACTCGAGGGTCCTACGAGCAGTACTTC

J: TRBJ1-3
length: 14
V: TRBV29-1
size: .
D: .
CDR3: CSARQSSSGNTIYF
DNA: TGCAGCGCCCGACAGTCGAGCTCTGGAAACACCATATATTTT